This T cell receptor (beta chain) comes out of a study of human T cells and chemical hapten exposure. Time point in this sample: patch test 1, 2 weeks after DPC sensitization. Treatment here: therapeutic diphenylcyclopropenone sensitization with weekly scalp DPC. This clonotype was found a few times. TCRdb called the RACE reads again in MiXCR, with one record for every CDR3 protein. The data show roughly 180,000 distinct CDR3 sequences, around 20% seen once. The receptor was isolated from a woman between 50 and 59 years old with alopecia areata. Some clones in this sample may be carry-over from other donors' samples. This specimen was whole blood, taken in connection with sensitization to the hapten diphenylcyclopropenone (DPC).

The CDR3 sequence is CASSNIGQSYGYTF. The CDR3 DNA reads as TGTGCCAGCAGCAACATAGGACAGAGCTATGGCTACACCTTC. V is TRBV7-2 and J is TRBJ1-2, with D perhaps matching TRBD1 (6 bases). CDR1 is SGHTA, CDR2 FQGNSA, per germline. This CDR3 has 14 residues. The V end was cut by 5 bases, the J end by 4 bases, with 14 bases between.